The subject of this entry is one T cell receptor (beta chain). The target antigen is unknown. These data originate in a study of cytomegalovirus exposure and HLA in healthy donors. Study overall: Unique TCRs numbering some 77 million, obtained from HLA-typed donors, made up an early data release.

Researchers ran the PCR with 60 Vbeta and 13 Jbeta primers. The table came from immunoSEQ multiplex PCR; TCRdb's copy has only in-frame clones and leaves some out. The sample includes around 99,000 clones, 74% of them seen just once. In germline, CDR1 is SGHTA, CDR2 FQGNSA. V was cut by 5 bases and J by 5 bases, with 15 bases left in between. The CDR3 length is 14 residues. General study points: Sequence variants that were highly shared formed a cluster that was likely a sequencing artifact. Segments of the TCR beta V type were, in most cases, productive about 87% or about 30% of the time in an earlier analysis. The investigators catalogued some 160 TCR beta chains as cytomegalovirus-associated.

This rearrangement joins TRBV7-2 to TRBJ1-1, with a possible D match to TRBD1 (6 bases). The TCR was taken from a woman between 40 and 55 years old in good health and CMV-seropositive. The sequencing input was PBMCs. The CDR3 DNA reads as TGTGCCAGCAGCACACAAGGGGGGGGGACTGAAGCTTTCTTT. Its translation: CASSTQGGGTEAFF.